A selection of T cell receptor beta chains follows, all from one sample in a study of OX40 agonist ivuxolimab in advanced cancers. The method was immunoSEQ multiplex PCR; TCRdb's version includes in-frame clones alone and lacks a portion of them. Of about 55,000 clones in the sample, 77% were seen once. Sequencing used CD4+ or CD8+ T cells sorted from blood, obtained in a trial of the OX40 agonist ivuxolimab. The receptors come from an adult with an advanced solid tumor such as melanoma, head and neck, liver or kidney cancer. Each CDR3 is given with its conserved first and last residue. Each record gives: D gene, J gene, V gene, CDR3 protein. The D gene is left open where the match is weak.

>TRBD1|TRBJ1-4|TRBV2
CASSERTGKLFF
>TRBD1|TRBJ1-2|TRBV19
CASTDRGRNYGYTF
>-|TRBJ1-5|TRBV30
CAWSEDSNQPQHF
>TRBD2|TRBJ2-3|TRBV12-5
CASGLGLAGADTQYF
>TRBD1|TRBJ1-5|TRBV29-1
CSVEVDPGQGRHF
>-|TRBJ1-4|TRBV5-5
CASSLVFESPNEKLFF
>-|TRBJ1-4|TRBV18
CASSPLVATNEKLFF
>TRBD1|TRBJ1-2|TRBV5-5
CASSLAGQALYGYTF
>TRBD2|TRBJ2-1|TRBV30
CAWSPNSGWSRLQFF
>TRBD2|TRBJ2-2|TRBV10-1
CASSESRLAGVHTGELFF
>-|TRBJ1-4|TRBV19
CASNMDGYKLFF
>-|TRBJ1-2|TRBV18
CASSPPGQNYGYTF
>-|TRBJ2-2|TRBV5-1
CASSPQPGGVGTGELFF
>-|TRBJ2-5|TRBV7-2
CASSLHMEETQYF
>-|TRBJ1-3|TRBV18
CASSPLKEGNTIYF
>TRBD2|TRBJ2-3|TRBV4-1
CASSQPTSGASTDTQYF
>-|TRBJ1-1|TRBV4-2
CASSQDSPEAFF
>TRBD2|TRBJ2-7|TRBV27
CASSTITSGSSYEQYF
>TRBD2|TRBJ2-7|TRBV5-6
CASSWGLAGEQYF
>-|TRBJ2-1|TRBV30
CAWSGGESYNEQFF
>-|TRBJ2-5|TRBV5-1
CASSLAQGHKETQYF
>-|TRBJ2-1|TRBV7-6
CASSWGVMGRVGNEQFF
>-|TRBJ2-3|TRBV9
CASSVVTTSTDTQYF
>TRBD2|TRBJ2-5|TRBV9
CASSVGGTSGVMGETQYF
>-|TRBJ1-1|TRBV6-1
CASDPGRQEDTEAFF
>TRBD1|TRBJ2-7|TRBV5-6
CASSLGTGPPYEQYF
>-|TRBJ1-4|TRBV10-2
CASSDLRQGTNEKLFF
>-|TRBJ1-2|TRBV6-1
CASSERGGGYGYTF
>TRBD2|TRBJ2-1|TRBV29-1
CSVRLAGYEQFF
>-|TRBJ2-3|TRBV2
CASSERIMSPQYF
>-|TRBJ1-2|TRBV21-1
CASSKYRDSGNYGYTF
>-|TRBJ2-7|TRBV6-5
CASSYVGHFSYEQYF
>-|TRBJ2-3|TRBV7-3
CASSPTGTQDTQYF
>-|TRBJ1-1|TRBV4-1
CASSQDPWQGGTEAFF
>-|TRBJ2-2|TRBV5-1
CASSLFAASNTGELFF
>-|TRBJ2-2|TRBV25-1
CASRLANTGELFF
>TRBD1|TRBJ2-2|TRBV25-1
CASGGQSNTGELFF
>TRBD1|TRBJ1-4|TRBV18
CASSPDREYEKLFF
>TRBD2|TRBJ2-5|TRBV6-5
CASTPGLAVETQYF
>-|TRBJ1-2|TRBV30
CAWSPNQASYTF
>-|TRBJ1-2|TRBV5-4
CASSSKTQRNSYGYTF
>-|TRBJ2-1|TRBV7-9
CASSLARSPGDEQFF
>-|TRBJ1-1|TRBV9
CASSVGGFSTEAFF
>TRBD2|TRBJ2-1|TRBV7-3
CASSSSGSTYNEQFF
>TRBD2|TRBJ2-1|TRBV5-5
CASRPGLAGGPSGEQFF